The present T cell receptor beta chain was sequenced within a study of a mutant IDH1 vaccine in newly diagnosed glioma. Overall study context: Patients got their first vaccination 4-6 weeks after radiotherapy alone, or with temozolomide cycles. Earlier care involved radiotherapy, temozolomide, or both, and the majority received both. Findings and caveats of the study: Among all patients, vaccine-induced immune responses occurred in around 95%.

Regarding this clone: Its antigen is not identified.

V dropped 5 bases and J dropped 6 bases, with 13 bases sitting between them. From germline, CDR1 is ENHRY and CDR2 SYGVKD. This CDR3 spans 13 amino acids. The repertoire was sequenced with immunoSEQ multiplex PCR; TCRdb's copy has only in-frame clones and lacks some. The sample shows fewer than 70,000 clones, approximately 80% of them seen only once. Time point indicated: week 11, during vaccination. It was 300 ug of mutant IDH1 20-mer peptide that made up each vaccine dose, given with topical imiquimod. Sequencing used PBMCs, obtained from a glioma patient whose treatment included an IDH1 peptide vaccine. This sequence was found in a man younger than 45 with glioma. This sequence joins TRBV10-3 and TRBJ1-2, with D tentatively TRBD1 (6 bases). CDR3 loop: CAISQQGRDGYTF. The CDR3 DNA is TGTGCCATCAGTCAGCAGGGGCGGGATGGCTACACCTTC.